The T cell receptor beta chain described here comes from a study of identical twins. To note about this clonotype: The antigen remains undetermined.

Donors uniformly comprised healthy Caucasians. TCRdb redid the calling of the 5' RACE reads with MiXCR, one entry per CDR3 protein. The sample holds 350,000 or so distinct CDR3 sequences, about 12% seen once. CDR1 is SGHVS, CDR2 FQNEAQ, per germline. Deletions cut 5 bases from V and 2 bases from J, with 18 bases between. The CDR3 is 16 amino acids. Whole-study results and caveats: Zero-insertion analyses were open to partial confounding by invariant MAIT and iNKT cells.

The data also belong to a second study, concerning yellow fever vaccine responses in identical twins.

Specimen: CD8+ T cells sorted from blood. The genes are TRBV7-8 and TRBJ1-2; D is perhaps TRBD1 (6 bases). The clonotype comes from a woman between 18 and 30 years old in good health. The CDR3 sequence: CASSPPGGAKNYGYTF. In DNA form, the CDR3 reads TGTGCCAGCAGCCCCCCCGGGGGGGCGAAGAACTATGGCTACACCTTC.